These 3 T cell receptor beta chains were all obtained from the same sample, sequenced in a study of early T cells in non-severe SARS-CoV-2 infection. TCRdb analysed the 5' RACE reads with MiXCR anew, one entry per CDR3 protein. The table lists about 43,000 distinct CDR3 sequences, about a tenth of them singletons. The material sequenced was whole blood. These receptors were obtained from an adult who was a healthcare worker with PCR-confirmed SARS-CoV-2 infection or an uninfected control (not recorded which).

This clonotype was recorded a few times. The genes are TRBV6-2 or TRBV6-3 and TRBJ1-2; D gene ambiguous. CDR3 size: 16 residues. Germline CDR1 is MNHEY and CDR2 is SVGEGT. V gave up 2 bases and J gave up 3 bases, with 16 bases separating them. The CDR3 region has the DNA TGTGCCAGCAGTTACGATGGTTCCGGGAGCCACTATGGCTACACCTTC. Its translation is CASSYDGSGSHYGYTF.

V usage is TRBV7-8 and J usage is TRBJ1-5; D perhaps matches TRBD1 (5 bases). Germline V gives CDR1 SGHVS, CDR2 FQNEAQ. The CDR3 runs to 15 residues. Trimming left V 1 base short and J 8 bases short, with 15 bases between. The CDR3 region is CASSLDFRGAEPQHF. The CDR3 region has the DNA TGTGCCAGCAGCTTAGATTTTAGGGGTGCGGAGCCCCAGCATTTT.

The chain couples TRBV20-1 to TRBJ1-1; 7 bases line up with TRBD1. The CDR3 has 14 residues. The ends lost 3 bases at V and 1 base at J; junction bases unmatched: 5. Germline CDR1 DFQATT, CDR2 SNEGSKA (reference sequence). For the CDR3, the DNA is TGCAGTGCTAGCCTACAGGGGACGAACACTGAAGCTTTCTTT. Translation: CSASLQGTNTEAFF.